These 5 T cell receptor beta chains share one sample of origin, sequenced in a study of T cell responses to AZD1222 COVID-19 vaccine. TCRdb's copy holds only in-frame clones and misses some; the assay was immunoSEQ multiplex PCR. The sample yields nearly 100,000 clones, about 88% seen once. The sequences come from peripheral blood, collected on day 0 of AZD1222 vaccination. All receptors derive from an adult in good health.

The chain joins TRBV19 to TRBJ1-4; D is unclear. The CDR3 length is 13 residues. Germline lookup yields CDR1 LNHDA and CDR2 SQIVND (reference sequence). Trimming took 4 bases from V and 10 from J, leaving 13 bases between them. CDR3 DNA sequence: TGTGCCAGTAGTACCGTCCCCGGAGGAAAACTGTTTTTT. It specifies CASSTVPGGKLFF. Filled out from reference TRBV19 and TRBJ1-4, the complete variable domain reads DGGITQSPKYLFRKEGQNVTLSCEQNLNHDAMYWYRQDPGQGLRLIYYSQIVNDFQKGDIAEGYSVSREKKESFPLTVTSAQKNPTAFYLCASSTVPGGKLFFGSGTQLSVL.

This chain uses TRBV11-3 with TRBJ2-3; 10 nucleotides agree with TRBD1. The J segment lost 5 bases and the V segment lost 5 bases, leaving 7 bases of the junction unmatched. The CDR3 length is 15 residues. CDR1 and CDR2 from the germline V gene are SGHNT and YENEEA. CDR3 amino acids: CASSPGTGEGDTQYF. The CDR3 region has the DNA TGTGCCAGCAGCCCGGGGACAGGGGAAGGAGATACGCAGTATTTT.

V usage is TRBV21-1 and J usage is TRBJ1-6. TRBV21-1 is noted as a pseudogene. The CDR3 spans 18 residues. CDR3 amino acids: CASSITVHGPSYNSPLHF. CDR3 coding DNA: TGTGCCAGCAGCATAACCGTCCATGGACCCTCCTATAATTCACCCCTCCACTTT.

This clone was counted once. The chain carries TRBV7-3 and TRBJ2-5; 8 bases are a match to TRBD2. CDR1 SGHTA and CDR2 FQGTGA come from the germline V gene. The J segment lost 5 bases and the V segment lost 4 bases, leaving 9 bases of the junction unmatched. The CDR3 has 15 residues. This chain's CDR3 is CASSSSGGRAETQYF. CDR3 in DNA: TGTGCCAGCAGCTCTTCGGGGGGGCGGGCCGAGACCCAGTACTTC.

The chain combines TRBV28 with TRBJ1-1; D may be TRBD1 (5 bases). Trimming removed 7 bases at V and 4 bases at J, with 13 bases between. The CDR3 is made up of 13 amino acids. CDR1 MDHEN and CDR2 SYDVKM come from the germline V gene. The CDR3 coding sequence is TGTGCCAGCACCTTGGTGGGGGGCACTGAAGCTTTCTTT. Its translation is CASTLVGGTEAFF.